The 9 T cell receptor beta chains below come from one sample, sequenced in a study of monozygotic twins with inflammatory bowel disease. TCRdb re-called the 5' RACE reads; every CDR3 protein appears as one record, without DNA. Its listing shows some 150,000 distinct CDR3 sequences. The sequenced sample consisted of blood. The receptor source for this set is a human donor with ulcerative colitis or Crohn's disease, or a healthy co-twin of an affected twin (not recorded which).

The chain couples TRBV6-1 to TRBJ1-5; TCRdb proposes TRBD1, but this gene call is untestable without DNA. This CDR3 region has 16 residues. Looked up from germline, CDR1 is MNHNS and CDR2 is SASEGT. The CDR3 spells CASSKMTGSSNQPQHF.

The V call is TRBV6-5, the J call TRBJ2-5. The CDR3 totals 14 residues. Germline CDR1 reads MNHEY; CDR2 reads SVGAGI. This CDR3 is CASSYSRGQETQYF.

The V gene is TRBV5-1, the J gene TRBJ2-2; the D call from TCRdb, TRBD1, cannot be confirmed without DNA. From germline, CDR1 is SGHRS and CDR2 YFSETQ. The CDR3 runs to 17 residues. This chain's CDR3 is CASSLESQGRYTGGLFF. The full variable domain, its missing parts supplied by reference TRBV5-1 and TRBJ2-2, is KAGVTQTPRYLIKTRGQQVTLSCSPISGHRSVSWYQQTPGQGLQFLFEYFSETQRNKGNFPGRFSGRQFSNSRSEMNVSTLELGDSALYLCASSLESQGRYTGGLFFGEGSRLTVL.

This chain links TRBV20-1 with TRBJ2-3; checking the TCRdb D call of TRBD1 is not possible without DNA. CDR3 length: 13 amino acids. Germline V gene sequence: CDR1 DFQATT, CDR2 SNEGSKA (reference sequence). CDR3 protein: CSASQGSTDTQYF.

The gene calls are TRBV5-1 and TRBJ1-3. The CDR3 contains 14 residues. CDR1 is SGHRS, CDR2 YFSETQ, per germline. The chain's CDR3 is CASSLGTDGNTIYF.

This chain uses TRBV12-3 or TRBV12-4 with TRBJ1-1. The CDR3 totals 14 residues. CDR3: CASSLSGVGTEAFF.

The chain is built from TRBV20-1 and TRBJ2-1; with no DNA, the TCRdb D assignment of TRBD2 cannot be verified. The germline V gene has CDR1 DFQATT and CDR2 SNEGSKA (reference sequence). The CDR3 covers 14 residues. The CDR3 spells CSARNAGGPFEQFF.

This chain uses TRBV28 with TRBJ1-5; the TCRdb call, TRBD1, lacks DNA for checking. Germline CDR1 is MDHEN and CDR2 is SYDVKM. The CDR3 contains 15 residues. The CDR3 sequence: CASRPGGQRNQPQHF.

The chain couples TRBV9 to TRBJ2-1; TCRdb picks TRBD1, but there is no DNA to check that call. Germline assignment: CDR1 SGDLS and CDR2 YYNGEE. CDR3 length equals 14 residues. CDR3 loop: CASSPGGGYNEQFF.